What follows is one T cell receptor (beta chain) and its context. Antigen specificity is unknown. This CDR3 spans 15 amino acids. CDR1 and CDR2 (germline): MRHNA, SNTAGT. Unmatched junction bases numbered 4, after V lost 4 bases and J lost 3 bases. This entry comes from a study of T cell responses to AZD1222 COVID-19 vaccine. Findings and caveats of the study: The donor group comprised mostly white British people and more females; the analysis possibly underestimated clonal diversity.

Produced via immunoSEQ multiplex PCR; TCRdb's table is partial and in-frame only. Among about 110,000 clones listed, roughly 86% were seen once. The gene calls are TRBV6-4 and TRBJ2-3, with 10 bases that match TRBD2. The input for sequencing was peripheral blood, taken on day 0 of AZD1222 vaccination. This TCR was recovered from an adult in good health. The CDR3 DNA is TGTGCCAGCAGTGTAGAAGCGGGGGGGACAGATACGCAGTATTTT. This gives the protein CASSVEAGGTDTQYF.